These 12 T cell receptor beta chains were all obtained from the same sample, sequenced in a study of blood T cell repertoires in COVID-19 (TCRdb year 2020). The library was generated by the immunoSEQ multiplex PCR assay. TCRdb took over this immuneACCESS table, retaining in-frame rearrangements with V and J assigned. Such tables are incomplete; in checked studies, under half of the missing clones stem from an unresolved V gene, and the remainder is unexplained. For this sample there are 350,000 to 450,000 clones; about nine tenths appear just once. The ten biggest clones cover 1.5% to 2% of the sample. Sequencing was done on a sample of PBMCs or T cells enriched from blood (not recorded which). The receptors shown here come from a woman in her twenties or thirties who had recovered from COVID-19.

V is TRBV7-8 and J is TRBJ1-3; 7 bases agree with TRBD1. This CDR3 is 16 amino acids long. J gave up 3 bases and V 5 bases, and 10 bases lay outside the gene matches. The V gene's germline CDR1 is SGHVS and CDR2 FQNEAQ. The CDR3 reads CASSQNRGVFGNTIYF. In DNA form, the CDR3 reads TGTGCCAGCAGCCAGAACAGGGGAGTATTTGGAAACACCATATATTTT.

Written as DNA, the CDR3 is TGCGCCAGTAAAATACAGGGGTTAATGGGTGGCTACACCTTC. Protein product: CASKIQGLMGGYTF. V and J are TRBV10-2 and TRBJ1-2, with TRBD1 matching 7 bases. The junction had 14 bases not matched to a gene; V was cut back by 9 bases and J by 7 bases. The CDR3 totals 14 residues. Germline V CDR1 and CDR2: WSHSY, SAAADI.

The chain has TRBV29-1 and TRBJ2-3, with a tentative D call TRBD1 (5 bases). Germline CDR1 SQVTM, CDR2 ANQGSEA. This CDR3 spans 13 amino acids. V was cut by 6 bases and J by 5 bases, with 15 bases left in between. In nucleotides, the CDR3 is TGCAGCGTCGGCCTGGGGCGAGGAGATACGCAGTATTTT. This codes for CSVGLGRGDTQYF.

This chain links TRBV5-1 with TRBJ1-1; D unresolved. CDR1 SGHRS and CDR2 YFSETQ come from the germline V gene. Trimming stripped 4 bases from V and 0 bases from J, with 10 bases between. There are 14 residues in the CDR3. The CDR3: CASSAEGMNTEAFF. For the CDR3, the DNA is TGCGCCAGCAGCGCGGAAGGCATGAACACTGAAGCTTTCTTT.

The chain uses TRBV5-1 and TRBJ2-3; D remains unclear. Germline V CDR1 and CDR2: SGHRS, YFSETQ. Deletions cut 1 base from V and 0 bases from J, with 9 bases between. CDR3 size: 15 residues. CDR3 in DNA: TGCGCCAGCAGCTTGAGTCAAACTAGCACAGATACGCAGTATTTT. Protein product: CASSLSQTSTDTQYF.

The chain uses TRBV30 and TRBJ1-5; D perhaps matches TRBD1 (6 bases). In germline, CDR1 is GTSNPN, CDR2 SVGIG (reference sequence). The CDR3 is made up of 12 amino acids. V shed 5 bases and J shed 5 bases, with 10 bases lying between them. The CDR3 DNA sequence: TGTGCCTGGGCCCCAGGGGATCAGCCCCAGCATTTT. Encoded protein: CAWAPGDQPQHF.

This clone has more than one count but fewer than ten. The chain employs TRBV7-2 and TRBJ1-5; D is perhaps TRBD1 (6 bases). V dropped 4 bases and J dropped 2 bases, with 18 bases sitting between them. The CDR3 sequence is 17 residues long. Per germline, CDR1 SGHTA and CDR2 FQGNSA. This CDR3 is CASSSQARAGGNQPQHF. For the CDR3, the DNA is TGTGCCAGCAGCTCCCAAGCCCGGGCAGGGGGCAATCAGCCCCAGCATTTT.

The V and J genes are TRBV18 and TRBJ1-1; D call uncertain. The germline V gene has CDR1 KGHSH and CDR2 LQKENI. CDR3 size: 13 residues. V lost 3 bases, J lost 2 bases, and 7 bases lay in between. In nucleotides, the CDR3 is TGTGCCAGCTCACCGCAGAAAAACACTGAAGCTTTCTTT. This codes for CASSPQKNTEAFF.

The rearrangement links TRBV28 to TRBJ1-2; D gene uncertain. Germline CDR1 and CDR2: MDHEN and SYDVKM. V lost 4 bases and J lost 4, with 13 bases in between. The CDR3 is made up of 14 amino acids. Here the CDR3 reads CASSSFLSSYGYTF. CDR3 nucleotides: TGTGCCAGCAGTTCCTTTTTATCGTCCTATGGCTACACCTTC.

The V call is TRBV25-1, the J call TRBJ1-2, with D unresolved. Germline lookup yields CDR1 MGHDK and CDR2 SYGVNS. V was shortened by 10 bases and J by 6 bases, with 12 bases between the two germline ends. CDR3 length equals 11 residues. The CDR3 reads CATKGGNGYTF. The CDR3 DNA sequence: TGTGCCACCAAGGGAGGCAATGGCTACACCTTC.

This clone was observed a single time. This chain links TRBV24-1 with TRBJ2-7; a weak D match, TRBD1 (6 bases). The CDR3 spans 16 residues. V lost 0 bases to trimming and J lost 3 bases, with 14 bases between them. The germline V gene encodes CDR1 KGHDR and CDR2 SFDVKD. CDR3 nucleotide sequence: TGTGCCACCAGTGATTTGACCAGGGGAGAGATCTACGAGCAGTACTTC. Its protein is CATSDLTRGEIYEQYF.

This chain links TRBV6-2 or TRBV6-3 with TRBJ2-3, with TRBD2 matching 9 bases. Germline V gene data show CDR1 as MNHEY and CDR2 as SVGEGT. V lost 0 bases, J lost 5 bases, and 6 bases stayed unmatched. CDR3 length equals 16 residues. The chain's CDR3 is CASSYSSGGGEDTQYF. In DNA form, the CDR3 reads TGTGCCAGCAGTTACTCCTCCGGCGGGGGGGAAGATACGCAGTATTTT.